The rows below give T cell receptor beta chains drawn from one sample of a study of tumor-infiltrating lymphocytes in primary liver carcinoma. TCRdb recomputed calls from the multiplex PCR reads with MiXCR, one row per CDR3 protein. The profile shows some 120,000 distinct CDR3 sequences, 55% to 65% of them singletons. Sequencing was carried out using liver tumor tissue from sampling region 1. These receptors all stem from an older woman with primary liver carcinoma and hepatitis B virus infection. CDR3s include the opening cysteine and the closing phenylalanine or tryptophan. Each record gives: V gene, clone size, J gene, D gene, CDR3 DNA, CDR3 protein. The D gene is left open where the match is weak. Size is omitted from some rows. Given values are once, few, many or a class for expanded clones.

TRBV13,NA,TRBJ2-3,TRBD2,TGTGTCAGCAGCTTCGGACTAGCGGGAGTAGATACGCAGTATTTT,CVSSFGLAGVDTQYF
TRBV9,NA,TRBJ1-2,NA,TGTGCCAGCAGCGACCGACTTGGACCCTATGGCTACACCTTC,CASSDRLGPYGYTF
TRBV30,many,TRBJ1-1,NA,TGTGCCTGGAGTGGGGGGCTAGCTGAAGCTTTCTTT,CAWSGGLAEAFF
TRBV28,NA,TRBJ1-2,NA,TGTGCCAGCAGTTCTGGATGCAAAAGGCACTATGGCTACACCTTC,CASSSGCKRHYGYTF
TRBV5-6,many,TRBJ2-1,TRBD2,TGTGCCAGCAGCTTGGGGGGACTAGCGGCAACCAATGAGCAGTTCTTC,CASSLGGLAATNEQFF
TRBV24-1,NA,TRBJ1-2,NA,TGTGCCACCAGTGATTTTTCGGATGGTGGTGGCTACACCTTC,CATSDFSDGGGYTF
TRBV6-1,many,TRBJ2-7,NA,TGTGCCGCCGTGGAGGCCTACGAGCAGTACTTC,CAAVEAYEQYF
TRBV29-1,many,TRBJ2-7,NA,TGCAGCGTCGCCAGGGGTACTACCTACGAGCAGTACTTC,CSVARGTTYEQYF
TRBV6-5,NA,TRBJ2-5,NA,TGTGCCAGCAGTTCCCGACGGGGCAGGCAAGAGGCCCAGTACTTC,CASSSRRGRQEAQYF
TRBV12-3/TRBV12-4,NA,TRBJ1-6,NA,TGTGCCAGCAGTTCAGCGGGGGGGAATTCACCCCTCCACTTT,CASSSAGGNSPLHF
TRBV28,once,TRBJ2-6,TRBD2,TGTGCCAGCAGCCCTGCCTTAGCGGGAGCTTCTGGGGCCAACGTCCTGACTTTC,CASSPALAGASGANVLTF
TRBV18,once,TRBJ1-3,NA,TGTGCCAGCTCACCCGGTAGAGGGTCTGGAAACACCATATATTTT,CASSPGRGSGNTIYF
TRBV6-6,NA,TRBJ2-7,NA,TGTGCCAGCAGGTGGGACTCCCCGGTCTCCTACGGGCATTACTTC,CASRWDSPVSYGHYF
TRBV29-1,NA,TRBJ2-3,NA,TGCAGTGTTGAACACAGCACGGATACGCAGTATTTT,CSVEHSTDTQYF
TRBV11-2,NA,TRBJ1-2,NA,TGTGTCAGCAGCCCAGGGCTTAACTATGGCTACACCTTC,CVSSPGLNYGYTF
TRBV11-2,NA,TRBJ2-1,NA,TGTGCCAGCAGCTTAGCAGGGCGCCCCTCCTACAATGAGCAGTTCTTC,CASSLAGRPSYNEQFF
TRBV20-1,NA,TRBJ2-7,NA,TGCAGTGCTAGAGATCCAAATAGACCCTACGAGCAGTACTTC,CSARDPNRPYEQYF
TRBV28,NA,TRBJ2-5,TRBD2,TGTGCCAGCAGTACCTGGACTAGCGGGAATTTAGAGACCCAGTACTTC,CASSTWTSGNLETQYF